A single sample gave rise to the 29 T cell receptor beta chains below, sequenced in a study of vaccination effects on CD4 cells after COVID-19. Which antigens these TCRs recognize remains unknown. Libraries were prepared by immunoSEQ multiplex PCR; TCRdb keeps only in-frame clonotypes and omits some of them. This table holds 30,000 to 40,000 clones, just under 75% found once. Prior to sequencing, the ViraFEST assay stimulated PBMC with viral peptide pools, which expanded the antigen-specific CD4+ T cells. A roughly 10-day culture period preceded the isolation of CD4+ T cells. PCR confirmed that the person was infected with SARS-CoV-2 between March and December 2020. Sequenced material: CD4+ T cells from PBMCs cultured with a peptide pool, taken before COVID-19 vaccination. The origin of the receptors is a human donor who had a prior SARS-CoV-2 infection.

This clone has a handful of counts. This rearrangement joins TRBV2 to TRBJ2-7; the match to TRBD2 covers 7 bases. Germline assignment: CDR1 SNHLY and CDR2 FYNNEI. Losses at the gene ends were 8 bases for V and 0 bases for J; bases not matched to a gene: 7. This CDR3 contains 14 residues. This CDR3 is CASGLERVSYEQYF. DNA of the CDR3: TGTGCCAGCGGACTAGAACGTGTCTCCTACGAGCAGTACTTC.

The chain uses TRBV11-2 and TRBJ2-3; 12 bases agree with TRBD2. Germline V gene sequence: CDR1 SGHAT, CDR2 FQNNGV. The junction had 8 bases not matched to a gene; V was cut back by 1 base and J by 6 bases. The CDR3 runs to 17 residues. The CDR3 DNA is TGTGCCAGCAGCTTAGGCCCCCGGACTAGCGGGATGGATACGCAGTATTTT. It yields the protein CASSLGPRTSGMDTQYF.

Only a few counts were recorded for this clone. CDR3 in amino acids: CASRLGGSNEKLFF. In DNA form, the CDR3 reads TGTGCCAGCAGGCTAGGGGGGTCTAATGAAAAACTGTTTTTT. The chain couples TRBV6-6 to TRBJ1-4, with D perhaps TRBD1 (6 bases). Trimming cost V 6 bases and J 3 bases, with 11 bases left between them. The CDR3 totals 14 residues. The germline V gene has CDR1 MNHNY and CDR2 SVGAGI (reference sequence).

This clone was counted between two and nine times. This rearrangement joins TRBV2 to TRBJ1-6, with a tentative D call TRBD1 (5 bases). Trimming cost V 4 bases and J 11 bases, with 9 bases left between them. This CDR3 comprises 12 residues. The germline V gene encodes CDR1 SNHLY and CDR2 FYNNEI. In DNA form, the CDR3 reads TGTGCCAGCAGTGCCCCGGGGCCACCCCTCCACTTT. This translates into CASSAPGPPLHF.

This clone appeared a single time. The rearrangement joins TRBV2 to TRBJ1-5; possible D gene TRBD1, 5 bases. This CDR3 is built from 15 residues. Germline V gives CDR1 SNHLY, CDR2 FYNNEI. With 4 bases removed from V and 3 bases from J, the gap between germline ends came to 13 bases. Here the CDR3 reads CASSVSTVFNQPQHF. The CDR3 bases are TGTGCCAGCAGTGTTTCGACAGTTTTCAATCAGCCCCAGCATTTT.

The rearrangement joins TRBV7-2 to TRBJ1-6, with TRBD1 identical over 7 bases. CDR1 is SGHTA and CDR2 is FQGNSA in the germline V gene. The CDR3 extends over 15 amino acids. Unmatched junction bases numbered 9, after V lost 5 bases and J lost 8 bases. The CDR3 region has the DNA TGTGCCAGCAGCCCCAGGGGGGCGGAGGATTCACCCCTCCACTTT. Its translation is CASSPRGAEDSPLHF.

The chain employs TRBV6-5 and TRBJ1-6; D may be TRBD1 (5 bases). Trimming cost V 8 bases and J 4 bases, with 15 bases left between them. Looked up from germline, CDR1 is MNHEY and CDR2 is SVGAGI. This CDR3 is 15 amino acids long. CDR3 protein: CASSGPPYYNSPLHF. CDR3 nucleotides: TGTGCCAGCTCGGGACCGCCGTATTATAATTCACCCCTCCACTTT.

The chain combines TRBV7-3 with TRBJ2-5; TRBD2 might be the D (6 bases). V was pared by 5 bases and J by 3 bases, with 10 bases between. Germline-derived CDR1 and CDR2 are SGHTA and FQGTGA. The CDR3 spans 13 residues. The CDR3 loop reads CASSRSSEETQYF. CDR3 in DNA: TGTGCCAGCAGCCGATCTAGCGAAGAGACCCAGTACTTC.

This chain connects TRBV20-1 to TRBJ1-6, with D possibly matching TRBD1 (5 bases). Trimming stripped 3 bases from V and 9 bases from J, with 24 bases between. CDR3 length equals 17 residues. Germline V gene lookup returns CDR1 DFQATT and CDR2 SNEGSKA (reference sequence). The CDR3 DNA sequence: TGCAGTGCTAGTTCTAGGGGTGGGGGTTTCGAGGGTTCACCCCTCCACTTT. The encoded protein is CSASSRGGGFEGSPLHF.

The CDR3 reads CASSFRDWGDTQYF. The CDR3 bases are TGTGCCAGCAGCTTCCGGGACTGGGGAGATACGCAGTATTTT. This sequence joins TRBV5-8 and TRBJ2-3; D is perhaps TRBD2 (6 bases). Looked up from germline, CDR1 is SGHTS and CDR2 is YDEGEE. V was shortened by 2 bases and J by 5 bases, with 12 bases between the two germline ends. This CDR3 contains 14 residues.

The V call is TRBV10-3, the J call TRBJ2-7; D is unclear. The CDR3 is 12 amino acids. Germline V CDR1 and CDR2: ENHRY, SYGVKD. V was shortened by 3 bases and J by 6 bases, with 9 bases between the two germline ends. CDR3 sequence: CAISEDVGEQYF. As DNA, the CDR3 is TGTGCCATCAGTGAAGACGTAGGCGAGCAGTACTTC.

The CDR3 protein is CASSSRQGASTGELFF. CDR3 nucleotides: TGTGCCAGCTCATCCAGGCAGGGGGCGAGCACCGGGGAGCTGTTTTTT. This chain links TRBV18 with TRBJ2-2, with 8 bases fitting TRBD1. CDR1 and CDR2 from the germline V gene are KGHSH and LQKENI. With 5 bases clipped from V and 4 bases from J, the junction kept 9 bases outside the gene matches. The CDR3 runs 16 residues.

The chain joins TRBV6-4 to TRBJ2-3, with D maybe TRBD1 (5 bases). Between the trimmed V and J ends, which lost 6 bases and 1 base, there was a span of 11 bases. In germline, CDR1 is MRHNA, CDR2 SNTAGT. The CDR3 length is 14 residues. The CDR3 DNA is TGTGCCAGCAGCGAACAGGTTGGCACAGATACGCAGTATTTT. This codes for CASSEQVGTDTQYF.

CDR3 sequence (DNA): TGTGCCAGCAGTGAAGGGATTCATCAGCCCCAGCATTTT. Translating gives CASSEGIHQPQHF. The J gene is TRBJ1-5, the V gene TRBV12-3 or TRBV12-4; D uncertain. The CDR3 is made up of 13 amino acids. The ends were cut back, 5 bases at V and 5 bases at J, with 10 bases in the middle.

This chain joins TRBV5-1 and TRBJ2-5; D remains unclear. Trimming cost V 2 bases and J 1 base, with 6 bases left between them. The CDR3 length is 13 residues. Germline assignment: CDR1 SGHRS and CDR2 YFSETQ. The DNA for the CDR3 is TGCGCCAGCAGCTTCAACACCCAAGAGACCCAGTACTTC. This translates into CASSFNTQETQYF.

The chain employs TRBV20-1 and TRBJ1-1, with D perhaps TRBD1 (6 bases). This CDR3 contains 15 residues. From germline, CDR1 is DFQATT and CDR2 SNEGSKA (reference sequence). V shed 3 bases and J shed 1 base, with 15 bases lying between them. CDR3 DNA sequence: TGCAGTGCTAGTACCCCGAGGACAGCGAACACTGAAGCTTTCTTT. This codes for CSASTPRTANTEAFF.

The V gene is TRBV10-3, the J gene TRBJ2-1, with 9 nucleotides matching TRBD2. Germline V gene sequence: CDR1 ENHRY, CDR2 SYGVKD. The CDR3 is 16 amino acids. The V segment lost 2 bases and the J segment 11 bases; nucleotides outside the gene matches: 13. CDR3 coding DNA: TGTGCCATCAGTGAGGCTGTAGCGGGGGCCTCTACTAAGCAGTTCTTC. This gives the protein CAISEAVAGASTKQFF.

This CDR3 is CASRPTGGRETQYF. CDR3 bases: TGTGCCAGCAGACCTACGGGGGGGAGAGAGACCCAGTACTTC. The chain joins TRBV11-3 to TRBJ2-5; 8 bases fit TRBD2. This CDR3 has 14 amino acids. J gave up 4 bases and V 6 bases, and 7 bases lay outside the gene matches. Germline lookup yields CDR1 SGHNT and CDR2 YENEEA.

Details on this clone: At one boundary the junction diverges from the germline segment, which might be a read error. This rearrangement joins TRBV7-7 to TRBJ2-5; TRBD2 is a possible D gene (6 bases). CDR1 is SSHAT and CDR2 is FNYEAQ in the germline V gene (reference sequence). The CDR3 is 15 amino acids. Written as DNA, the CDR3 is TGTGCTAGCAGCGCTCTAGGAGGGACGGGGGAGACCCAGTACTTC. Its protein is CASSALGGTGETQYF.

The V and J genes are TRBV5-4 and TRBJ2-5, with 9 bases lining up with TRBD2. The ends lost 3 bases at V and 5 bases at J; junction bases unmatched: 11. This CDR3 spans 16 amino acids. CDR1 is SGHNT, CDR2 YYREEE, per germline (reference sequence). As DNA, the CDR3 is TGTGCCAGCAGCTCATCCACTAGCGGGCCCGGGGAGACCCAGTACTTC. Protein: CASSSSTSGPGETQYF. The full variable domain, rest sourced from reference TRBV5-4 and TRBJ2-5, is ETGVTQSPTHLIKTRGQQVTLRCSSQSGHNTVSWYQQALGQGPQFIFQYYREEENGRGNFPPRFSGLQFPNYSSELNVNALELDDSALYLCASSSSTSGPGETQYFGPGTRLLVL.

The V gene is TRBV6-5, the J gene TRBJ1-2, with no clear D. Germline V gene data show CDR1 as MNHEY and CDR2 as SVGAGI. This CDR3 is built from 13 residues. V lost 8 bases to trimming and J lost 6 bases, with 16 bases between them. CDR3 in DNA: TGTGCCAGCCTTAGGACTCCCACCAATGGCTACACCTTC. Translating gives CASLRTPTNGYTF.

The chain joins TRBV7-3 to TRBJ2-1; maybe TRBD2 (5 bases). This CDR3 is built from 17 residues. Germline CDR1 and CDR2: SGHTA and FQGTGA. The germline V and J ends were trimmed by 0 bases and 0 bases, with 12 bases remaining between them. This CDR3 reads CASSLTGSESSYNEQFF. The DNA for the CDR3 is TGTGCCAGCAGCTTAACGGGTAGCGAGAGCTCCTACAATGAGCAGTTCTTC.

This rearrangement joins TRBV7-5 to TRBJ1-2; TRBD1 is taken as the D call from the table, unchecked against the DNA. TRBV7-5 is a pseudogene segment. The CDR3 is made up of 15 amino acids. CDR3 DNA sequence: TGTGCCAGAAGCTGTATTCGACAGGGTCTCTATGGCTACACCTTC. Translation: CARSCIRQGLYGYTF.

The chain has TRBV19 and TRBJ1-5; D is undetermined. Per germline, CDR1 LNHDA and CDR2 SQIVND (reference sequence). V lost 3 bases to trimming and J lost 5 bases, with 8 bases between them. CDR3 length: 13 residues. The CDR3 nucleotides are TGTGCCAGTAGTATTCGGAGGGATCAGCCCCAGCATTTT. Amino acids: CASSIRRDQPQHF.

The chain has TRBV11-2 and TRBJ2-5; D may be TRBD1 (5 bases). Trimming stripped 1 base from V and 8 bases from J, with 14 bases between. The V gene's germline CDR1 is SGHAT and CDR2 FQNNGV. The CDR3 is 14 amino acids. CDR3 protein: CASSLVSTGLTQYF. The CDR3 DNA reads as TGTGCCAGCAGCTTAGTTTCTACAGGTTTAACCCAGTACTTC.

This CDR3 reads CASSFTPGTEAFF. The DNA for the CDR3 is TGTGCCAGCTCTTTTACCCCGGGCACTGAAGCTTTCTTT. J is TRBJ1-1 and V is TRBV27; D not resolved. Germline CDR1 reads MNHEY; CDR2 reads SMNVEV (reference sequence). The CDR3 extends over 13 amino acids. Trimming stripped 8 bases from V and 4 bases from J, with 14 bases between.

This clone was counted between two and nine times. This chain connects TRBV30 to TRBJ2-1; 9 bases line up with TRBD2. The CDR3 covers 13 residues. CDR1 and CDR2 (germline): GTSNPN, SVGIG (reference sequence). With V trimmed by 3 bases and J by 13 bases, 10 bases remained unmatched. CDR3 bases: TGTGCCTGGAGCAAGCGGGAGGCTGGCACACAGTTCTTC. Amino acid sequence: CAWSKREAGTQFF. Together with reference TRBV30 and TRBJ2-1, the CDR3 gives the full variable domain: SQTIHQWPATLVQPVGSPLSLECTVEGTSNPNLYWYRQAAGRGLQLLFYSVGIGQISSEVPQNLSASRPQDRQFILSSKKLLLSDSGFYLCAWSKREAGTQFFGPGTRLTVL.

This clone was picked up a small number of times. The V and J genes are TRBV7-9 and TRBJ2-5; D is possibly TRBD1 or TRBD2 (5 bases each). V gave up 4 bases and J gave up 0 bases, with 12 bases separating them. From germline, CDR1 is SEHNR and CDR2 FQNEAQ (reference sequence). The CDR3 is 15 amino acids. This CDR3 reads CASSSLGAYQETQYF. CDR3 bases: TGTGCCAGCAGCTCCCTCGGGGCTTACCAAGAGACCCAGTACTTC.

This clone was seen only once. The rearrangement joins TRBV9 to TRBJ1-4; D may be TRBD1 (6 bases). This CDR3 has 15 amino acids. Trimming stripped 2 bases from V and 7 bases from J, with 15 bases between. The germline CDR1 and CDR2 sequences are SGDLS and YYNGEE. The CDR3 region is CASSVQGIPSEKLFF. In DNA form, the CDR3 reads TGTGCCAGCAGCGTCCAGGGGATACCTAGTGAAAAACTGTTTTTT.